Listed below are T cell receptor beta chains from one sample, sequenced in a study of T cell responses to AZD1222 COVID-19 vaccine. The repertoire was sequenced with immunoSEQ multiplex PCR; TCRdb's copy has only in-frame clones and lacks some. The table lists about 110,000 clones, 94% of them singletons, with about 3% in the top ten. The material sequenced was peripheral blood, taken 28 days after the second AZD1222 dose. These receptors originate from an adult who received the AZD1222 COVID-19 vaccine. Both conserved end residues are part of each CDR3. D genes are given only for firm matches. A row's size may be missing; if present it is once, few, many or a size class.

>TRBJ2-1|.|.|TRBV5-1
TGCGCCAGCAGATCGGGCGGCTCCTACAATGAGCAGTTCTTC
CASRSGGSYNEQFF
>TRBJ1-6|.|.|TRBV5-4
TGTGCCAGCAGCCCTCCAGGGCTAACTTCACCCCTCCACTTT
CASSPPGLTSPLHF
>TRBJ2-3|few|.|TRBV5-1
TGCGCCAGCAGCTTGTTTGGTAAGGGCACAGATACGCAGTATTTT
CASSLFGKGTDTQYF
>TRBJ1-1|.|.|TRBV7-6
TGTGCCAGCAGCTTAGAAGCGGGACACGAAGCTTTCTTT
CASSLEAGHEAFF
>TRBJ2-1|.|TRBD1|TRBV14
TGTGCCAGCAGCCCTAACCGGGACAGACAGCGCAATGAGCAGTTCTTC
CASSPNRDRQRNEQFF
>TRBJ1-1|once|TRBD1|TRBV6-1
TGTGCCAGCAGTAAAAGACAGGGAGGGGACACTGAAGCTTTCTTT
CASSKRQGGDTEAFF
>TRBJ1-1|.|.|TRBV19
TGTGCCAGTAGTCCAATGGGGGGGTACACTGAAGCTTTCTTT
CASSPMGGYTEAFF
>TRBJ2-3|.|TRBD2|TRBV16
TGTGCCAGCAGCCAATCGAAGACTAGCGGGAGCACAGATACGCAGTATTTT
CASSQSKTSGSTDTQYF
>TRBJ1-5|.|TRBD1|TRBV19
TGTGCCAGTAGTTCGACAGGGTTGGGACAGCCCCAGCATTTT
CASSSTGLGQPQHF
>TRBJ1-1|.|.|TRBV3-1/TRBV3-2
TGTGCCAGCAGCCAAGTTCCGGGGGGTAATACTGAAGCTTTCTTT
CASSQVPGGNTEAFF
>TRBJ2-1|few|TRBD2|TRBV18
TGTGCCAGCTCACCCGCCGGGACTAGGGGGAACAATGAGCAGTTCTTC
CASSPAGTRGNNEQFF
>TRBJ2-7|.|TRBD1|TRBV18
TGTGCCAGCTCACCGGGACAGGGACGGGGCGAGCAGTACTTC
CASSPGQGRGEQYF
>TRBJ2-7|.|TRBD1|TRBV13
TGTGCCAGCAGCCCCCGGGGACAGGCGAACTCCTACGAGCAGTACTTC
CASSPRGQANSYEQYF
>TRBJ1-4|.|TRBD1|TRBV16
TGTGCCAGCAGCCAACATACAGGGGGCACGGCTAATGAAAAACTGTTTTTT
CASSQHTGGTANEKLFF
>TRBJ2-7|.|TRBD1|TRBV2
TGTGCCAGCATGTGGGAGACAGGGCCCTCCTACGAGCAGTACTTC
CASMWETGPSYEQYF
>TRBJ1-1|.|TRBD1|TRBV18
TGTGCCAGCTCACCACAAATGGGACAGCTTGATACTGAAGCTTTCTTT
CASSPQMGQLDTEAFF
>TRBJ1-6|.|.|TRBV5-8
TGTGCCAGCAGCTTGGCCGGTGGGCAGGGACTGAATTCACCCCTCCACTTT
CASSLAGGQGLNSPLHF
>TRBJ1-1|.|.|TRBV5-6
TGTGCCAGCAGCTTGCTAGCGGGGTTCCGTGGGAACACTGAAGCTTTCTTT
CASSLLAGFRGNTEAFF
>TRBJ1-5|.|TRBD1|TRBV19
TGTGCCAGTAGCGACAGGGCTCGTGGCAATCAGCCCCAGCATTTT
CASSDRARGNQPQHF
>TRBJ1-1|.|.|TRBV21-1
TGTGCCAGCAGGACCTTCAAGGGCGCGAAGAACACTGAAGCTTTCTTT
CASRTFKGAKNTEAFF
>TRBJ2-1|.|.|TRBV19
TGTGCCAGTAGTATTGGGGCAAATTCCTACAATGAGCAGTTCTTC
CASSIGANSYNEQFF
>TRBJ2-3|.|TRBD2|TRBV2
TGTGCCAGCAGTGAACGACTAGCGGGAAGACACACAGATACGCAGTATTTT
CASSERLAGRHTDTQYF
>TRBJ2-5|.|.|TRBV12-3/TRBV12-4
TGTGCCAGCAGCCCGGGACACAAAGAGACCCAGTACTTC
CASSPGHKETQYF
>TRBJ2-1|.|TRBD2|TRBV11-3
TGTGCCAGCAGCTCCCTAGCGGGAGGGCCGCAACTTCAGATGAGCGATGAGCAGTTCTTC
CASSSLAGGPQLQMSDEQFF
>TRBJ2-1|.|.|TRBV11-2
TGTGCCAGCAGCTTAGGGCCCTCTGGCAATGAGCAGTTCTTC
CASSLGPSGNEQFF
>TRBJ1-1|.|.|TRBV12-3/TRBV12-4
TGTGCCAGCAGCCCGACAGGGAACACTGAAGCTTTCTTT
CASSPTGNTEAFF
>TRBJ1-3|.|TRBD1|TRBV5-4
TGTGCCAGCAGCTTGGGAGGACAGGGGTTACCGAGCTCTGGAAACACCATATATTTT
CASSLGGQGLPSSGNTIYF
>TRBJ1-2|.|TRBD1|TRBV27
TGTGCCAGCAGTTCGCAAGTCCTCCAACCGGGACAGTCACTAGCTAACTATGGCTACACCTTC
CASSSQVLQPGQSLANYGYTF
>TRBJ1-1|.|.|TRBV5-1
TGCGCCAGCAGCTTAGGGCCGATGAACACTGAAGCTTTCTTT
CASSLGPMNTEAFF
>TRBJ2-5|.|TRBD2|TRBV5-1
TGCGCCAGCAGCTTGCCGCTAGCGGACCAAGAGACCCAGTACTTC
CASSLPLADQETQYF
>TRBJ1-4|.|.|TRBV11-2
TGTGCCAGCAGCTTAGATCCGGCTGCTAATGAAAAACTGTTTTTT
CASSLDPAANEKLFF
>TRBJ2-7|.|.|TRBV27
TGTGCCAGCAGCCCCGGATTAACCTACGAGCAGTACTTC
CASSPGLTYEQYF
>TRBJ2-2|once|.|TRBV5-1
TGCGCCAGCAGCTTGTGGGGGCCCGGGGAGCTGTTTTTT
CASSLWGPGELFF
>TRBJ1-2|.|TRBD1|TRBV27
TGTGCCAGCAGACAGACAGGGGCAGGCTACACCTTC
CASRQTGAGYTF
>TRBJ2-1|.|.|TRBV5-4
TGTGCCAGCAGCTATATGGGGACCTACAATGAGCAGTTCTTC
CASSYMGTYNEQFF
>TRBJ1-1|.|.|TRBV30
TGTGCCTGGAGTGTAATATCTCAGAAAATGAACACTGAAGCTTTCTTT
CAWSVISQKMNTEAFF
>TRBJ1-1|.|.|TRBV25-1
TGTGCCAGCAGTGAATATAGGCTCCCAGGACTTTCTGAAGCTTTCTTT
CASSEYRLPGLSEAFF
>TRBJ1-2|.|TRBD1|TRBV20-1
TGCAGTGCTAGTGGACAGGGGGCCTCAGGCTACACCTTC
CSASGQGASGYTF
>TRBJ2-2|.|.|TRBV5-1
TGCGCCAGCAGAGACGGCGGGGAGCTGTTTTTT
CASRDGGELFF